Listed below are T cell receptor beta chains from one sample, sequenced in a study of technical replicates of blood from four donors. Only in-frame clones appear in the TCRdb table, and some are missing; sequencing was by immunoSEQ multiplex PCR. Of under 90,000 clones in the sample, roughly 92% were seen once. Material: T cells isolated from PBMCs. These receptors all come from a human donor in good health. CDR3s include the opening cysteine and the closing phenylalanine or tryptophan. A D gene is named only where the DNA matches it firmly. Not every row has a clone size; where given, it reads once, few, many or a size class.

D: -; V: TRBV9; length: 13; J: TRBJ2-5; size: -; CDR3: CASSVGGSETQYF; DNA: TGTGCCAGCAGCGTAGGGGGCTCGGAGACCCAGTACTTC
D: -; V: TRBV7-6; length: 19; J: TRBJ2-7; size: once; CDR3: CASSLPTQANPGSTYEQYF; DNA: TGTGCCAGCAGCTTGCCCACACAGGCAAACCCCGGGAGCACCTACGAGCAGTACTTC
D: -; V: TRBV6-1; length: 12; J: TRBJ2-3; size: -; CDR3: CASSEHRDTQYF; DNA: TGTGCCAGCAGTGAACACCGGGATACGCAGTATTTT
D: -; V: TRBV6-1; length: 19; J: TRBJ1-3; size: -; CDR3: CASSGGLIAGLLSGNTIYF; DNA: TGTGCCAGCAGTGGCGGCCTAATTGCAGGGCTCCTCTCTGGAAACACCATATATTTT
D: -; V: TRBV30; length: 14; J: TRBJ1-3; size: -; CDR3: CAWSTGSPGNTIYF; DNA: TGTGCCTGGAGTACAGGGTCCCCTGGAAACACCATATATTTT
D: -; V: TRBV5-4; length: 15; J: TRBJ2-7; size: -; CDR3: CASSSRVSDAYEQYF; DNA: TGTGCCAGCAGCTCGAGGGTGTCTGATGCCTACGAGCAGTACTTC
D: -; V: TRBV10-2; length: 12; J: TRBJ1-1; size: -; CDR3: CASSRGNTEAFF; DNA: TGCGCCAGCAGCAGGGGGAACACTGAAGCTTTCTTT
D: TRBD1; V: TRBV27; length: 14; J: TRBJ2-7; size: -; CDR3: CASRRPGGTYEQYF; DNA: TGTGCCAGCAGAAGACCAGGGGGTACCTACGAGCAGTACTTC
D: -; V: TRBV28; length: 19; J: TRBJ2-2; size: -; CDR3: CASRPRRVARGNWTGELFF; DNA: TGTGCCAGCAGGCCCCGGAGGGTAGCGAGAGGCAATTGGACCGGGGAGCTGTTTTTT
D: -; V: TRBV19; length: 14; J: TRBJ1-1; size: -; CDR3: CASTTEAVNTEAFF; DNA: TGTGCCAGCACAACGGAGGCAGTGAACACTGAAGCTTTCTTT
D: -; V: TRBV6-1; length: 13; J: TRBJ2-3; size: -; CDR3: CAGSGESTDTQYF; DNA: TGTGCCGGGTCGGGAGAGAGCACAGATACGCAGTATTTT
D: -; V: TRBV28; length: 14; J: TRBJ2-1; size: -; CDR3: CASEPHQDGGEQFF; DNA: TGTGCCAGCGAACCGCACCAGGACGGAGGTGAGCAGTTCTTC
D: TRBD2; V: TRBV25-1; length: 16; J: TRBJ2-5; size: -; CDR3: CASSEGLAGDQETQYF; DNA: TGTGCCAGCAGTGAAGGCCTAGCGGGAGACCAAGAGACCCAGTACTTC
D: -; V: TRBV21-1; length: 15; J: TRBJ1-3; size: -; CDR3: CASATPTGAGNTIYF; DNA: TGTGCCAGCGCGACCCCCACAGGGGCTGGAAACACCATATATTTT
D: TRBD2; V: TRBV19; length: 16; J: TRBJ2-1; size: -; CDR3: CASSIEGGGSYNEQFF; DNA: TGTGCCAGTAGTATAGAAGGCGGGGGATCCTACAATGAGCAGTTCTTC
D: TRBD1; V: TRBV6-6; length: 13; J: TRBJ2-7; size: -; CDR3: CASRDRVLDEQYF; DNA: TGTGCCAGCCGGGACAGGGTTTTAGACGAGCAGTACTTC
D: TRBD1; V: TRBV5-1; length: 14; J: TRBJ2-7; size: -; CDR3: CASSSGQGMYEQYF; DNA: TGCGCCAGCAGTTCTGGACAGGGAATGTACGAGCAGTACTTC
D: -; V: TRBV6-6; length: 12; J: TRBJ2-7; size: once; CDR3: CASSYLGGEQYF; DNA: TGTGCCAGCAGTTACTTGGGGGGAGAGCAGTACTTC
D: -; V: TRBV6-1; length: 16; J: TRBJ2-7; size: -; CDR3: CASSEAAMTGSYEQYF; DNA: TGTGCCAGCAGTGAAGCTGCAATGACAGGCTCCTACGAGCAGTACTTC
D: TRBD2; V: TRBV27; length: 17; J: TRBJ2-1; size: -; CDR3: CASRGLSGVSIFSEQFF; DNA: TGTGCCAGCAGGGGCCTTAGCGGGGTCTCGATTTTTAGTGAGCAGTTCTTC
D: TRBD1; V: TRBV29-1; length: 14; J: TRBJ2-3; size: once; CDR3: CSVGGDRGDDTQYF; DNA: TGCAGCGTCGGAGGGGACAGGGGTGACGATACGCAGTATTTT
D: -; V: TRBV12-5; length: 17; J: TRBJ2-5; size: -; CDR3: CASGLVRGILPQETQYF; DNA: TGTGCTAGTGGTTTGGTACGGGGGATCCTTCCACAAGAGACCCAGTACTTC
D: TRBD2; V: TRBV6-1; length: 17; J: TRBJ2-7; size: -; CDR3: CASSGGTSGGLSYEQYF; DNA: TGTGCCAGCAGTGGGGGGACTAGCGGGGGGCTGAGCTACGAGCAGTACTTC
D: TRBD1; V: TRBV9; length: 13; J: TRBJ2-7; size: -; CDR3: CASSANPTGVEYF; DNA: TGTGCCAGCAGCGCAAACCCGACAGGGGTTGAGTACTTC
D: -; V: TRBV11-3; length: 15; J: TRBJ2-7; size: -; CDR3: CASSQRFGASYEQYF; DNA: TGTGCCAGCAGCCAACGGTTCGGTGCCTCCTACGAGCAGTACTTC
D: -; V: TRBV15; length: 17; J: TRBJ2-7; size: -; CDR3: CATSRDQGVSPIYEQYF; DNA: TGTGCCACCAGCAGAGATCAGGGCGTCTCACCCATCTACGAGCAGTACTTC
D: TRBD1; V: TRBV28; length: 16; J: TRBJ2-7; size: -; CDR3: CASSPLGDSSSYEQYF; DNA: TGTGCCAGCAGTCCCTTGGGGGACAGCTCCTCCTACGAGCAGTACTTC
D: -; V: TRBV6-1; length: 15; J: TRBJ2-7; size: -; CDR3: CASSERGASRYEQYF; DNA: TGTGCCAGCAGTGAACGGGGGGCGTCTCGGTACGAGCAGTACTTC
D: TRBD1; V: TRBV4-1; length: 16; J: TRBJ1-3; size: -; CDR3: CASSQVGIGGGNTIYF; DNA: TGCGCCAGCAGCCAAGTTGGGATAGGGGGCGGAAACACCATATATTTT